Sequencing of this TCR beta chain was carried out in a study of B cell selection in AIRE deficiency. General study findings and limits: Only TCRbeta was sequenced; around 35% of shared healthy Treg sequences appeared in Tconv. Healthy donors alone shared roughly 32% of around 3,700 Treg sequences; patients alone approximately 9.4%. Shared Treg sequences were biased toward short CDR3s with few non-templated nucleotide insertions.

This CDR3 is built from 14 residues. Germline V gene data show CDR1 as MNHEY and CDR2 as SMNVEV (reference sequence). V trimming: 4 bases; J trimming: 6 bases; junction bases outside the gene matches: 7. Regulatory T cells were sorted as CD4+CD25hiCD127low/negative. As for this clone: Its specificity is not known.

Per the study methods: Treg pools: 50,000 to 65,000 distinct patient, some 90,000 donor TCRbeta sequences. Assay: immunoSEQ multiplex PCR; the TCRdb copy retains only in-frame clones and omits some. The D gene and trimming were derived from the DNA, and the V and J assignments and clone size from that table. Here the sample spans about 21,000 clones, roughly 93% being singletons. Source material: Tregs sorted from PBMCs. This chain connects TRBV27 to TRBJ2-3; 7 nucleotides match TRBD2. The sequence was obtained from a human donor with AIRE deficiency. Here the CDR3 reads CASSSPGLIDTQYF. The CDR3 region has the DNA TGTGCCAGCAGTTCTCCGGGACTAATTGATACGCAGTATTTT.